This T cell receptor (beta chain) comes out of a study of Ad26.COV2.S vaccination and SARS-CoV-2 variants. Points from the study as a whole: An underestimation of total T cell responses may have resulted from the TCR breadth and depth analyses.

The repertoire was sequenced with immunoSEQ multiplex PCR; TCRdb's copy has only in-frame clones and lacks some. In the table there are about 680,000 clones, about 90% of which are singletons. About this clone itself: Its antigen is as yet unknown.

CDR3 length equals 16 residues. The germline V gene encodes CDR1 LNHNV and CDR2 YYDKDF (reference sequence). Trimming cost V 8 bases and J 6 bases; bases outside gene matches: 13. Documented treatment: around 19 received Ad26.COV2.S at low or high dose, single or two shots; roughly five received placebo; per-sample allocation not given. At day 63 after the first vaccine or placebo injection, samples were drawn. The source material was peripheral blood, sampled in a trial of Ad26.COV2.S vaccine versus placebo. This TCR derives from a person aged 18-60 years who received the Ad26.COV2.S COVID-19 vaccine or a placebo. This sequence joins TRBV15 and TRBJ1-5, with 10 bases aligning to TRBD1. The CDR3 loop reads CATAARDRGFGQPQHF. In DNA form, the CDR3 reads TGTGCCACCGCCGCCCGGGACAGGGGATTCGGTCAGCCCCAGCATTTT.